Presented here are 9 T cell receptor beta chains from one specimen sequenced in a study of blood T cell repertoires in COVID-19. TCRdb keeps only in-frame clones here, not all; method: immunoSEQ multiplex PCR. The top ten clones hold approximately 1.2% of a sample with hundreds of thousands of clones, approximately 92% of them seen once. The sample comprised PBMCs or T cells enriched from blood (not recorded which). These receptors were obtained from a man aged 25-45 years who had recovered from COVID-19.

The chain recombines TRBV18 with TRBJ2-3, with 7 bases that match TRBD2. The V segment lost 0 bases and the J segment 0 bases; nucleotides outside the gene matches: 3. Germline V lookup: CDR1 KGHSH, CDR2 LQKENI. There are 16 residues in the CDR3. CDR3 in DNA: TGTGCCAGCTCACCACCTACTAGCGCCAGCACAGATACGCAGTATTTT. Amino acids: CASSPPTSASTDTQYF.

This clone was counted a few times. V is TRBV2 and J is TRBJ2-7; D may be TRBD2 (5 bases). The CDR3 sequence is 14 residues long. Per the germline V gene, CDR1 is SNHLY and CDR2 is FYNNEI. With 8 bases removed from V and 0 bases from J, the gap between germline ends came to 14 bases. This chain's CDR3 is CASAGGLSSYEQYF. CDR3 bases: TGTGCCAGCGCTGGAGGTCTAAGCTCCTACGAGCAGTACTTC.

The chain is built from TRBV5-1 and TRBJ2-7, with 15 bases lining up with TRBD2. The germline V gene has CDR1 SGHRS and CDR2 YFSETQ. The ends lost 3 bases at V and 3 bases at J; junction bases unmatched: 10. CDR3 length: 18 amino acids. DNA of the CDR3: TGCGCCAGCAGCTCCGGACTAGCGGGAGGGCCCTTAAGCTACGAGCAGTACTTC. As protein: CASSSGLAGGPLSYEQYF.

This clone was picked up many times. The rearrangement links TRBV7-9 to TRBJ2-1, with 10 bases fitting TRBD1. In germline, CDR1 is SEHNR, CDR2 FQNEAQ (reference sequence). The CDR3 length is 16 residues. The junction had 5 bases not matched to a gene; V was cut back by 2 bases and J by 4 bases. The CDR3 spells CASSLIGTGAYNEQFF. The DNA for the CDR3 is TGTGCCAGCAGCTTAATAGGGACAGGGGCTTACAATGAGCAGTTCTTC. The complete variable domain, with remaining parts taken from reference TRBV7-9 and TRBJ2-1, reads DTGVSQNPRHKITKRGQNVTFRCDPISEHNRLYWYRQTLGQGPEFLTYFQNEAQLEKSRLLSDRFSAERPKGSFSTLEIQRTEQGDSAMYLCASSLIGTGAYNEQFFGPGTRLTVL.

This clone was detected only once. The rearrangement uses TRBV24-1 and TRBJ2-1; maybe TRBD1 (5 bases). V was cut by 2 bases and J by 9 bases, with 13 bases left in between. Germline V gene data show CDR1 as KGHDR and CDR2 as SFDVKD. This CDR3 has 14 amino acids. Here the CDR3 reads CATSDSLLGVEQFF. CDR3 nucleotide sequence: TGTGCCACCAGTGATTCCCTCCTAGGGGTTGAGCAGTTCTTC.

This rearrangement joins TRBV29-1 to TRBJ2-7, with D perhaps matching TRBD1 (6 bases). CDR3 length: 13 residues. With 6 bases removed from V and 3 bases from J, the gap between germline ends came to 15 bases. The germline V gene encodes CDR1 SQVTM and CDR2 ANQGSEA. The CDR3 sequence is CSVYRDSNYEQYF. In DNA, the CDR3 is TGCAGCGTCTACAGGGATTCTAACTACGAGCAGTACTTC.

The J gene is TRBJ2-1, the V gene TRBV28; 8 bases fit TRBD2. The CDR3 runs 17 residues. CDR1 is MDHEN, CDR2 SYDVKM, per germline. The ends lost 8 bases at V and 4 bases at J; junction bases unmatched: 16. In DNA, the CDR3 is TGTGCCAGCCTACGGCTTAGCGGGACCTCCCGATACAATGAGCAGTTCTTC. Encoded protein: CASLRLSGTSRYNEQFF.

The J gene is TRBJ1-1, the V gene TRBV4-1; TRBD1 is a possible D gene (5 bases). V lost 4 bases, J lost 5 bases, and 17 bases lay in between. The CDR3 extends over 15 amino acids. Per the germline V gene, CDR1 is MGHRA and CDR2 is YSYEKL. This CDR3 reads CASSRGNRPATEAFF. The CDR3 DNA reads TGCGCCAGCAGCCGAGGAAACAGGCCTGCGACTGAAGCTTTCTTT.

In its sample, this clone was seen once. V gene TRBV12-2 combines with J gene TRBJ1-2. TRBV12-2 is tagged as a pseudogene. This CDR3 is built from 17 residues. The CDR3 bases are TGTGCAAGTCGCTCCCAGCCCCGAGGGTACCCTAACTATGGCTACACCTTC. Translation gives CASRSQPRGYPNYGYTF.